The 6 T cell receptor beta chains below were found in one sample sequenced in a study of T-cell reconstitution after alpha-beta-depleted transplantation in children. Unique molecular identifiers were used to barcode this TCRbeta library. TCRdb redid the calling of the PCR reads with MiXCR, one entry per CDR3 protein. The data contain about 240,000 distinct CDR3 sequences, roughly 26% of them singletons. Sequenced material: PBMCs, taken before TCRalphabeta/CD19-depleted stem cell transplant. Receptors were obtained from a girl under 10 years old with Fanconi anemia, due to receive a stem cell transplant.

This chain links TRBV5-1 with TRBJ2-7; perhaps TRBD1 as D (6 bases). The V end lost 2 bases, the J end lost 5 bases, and 14 bases lay between the germline ends. CDR1 and CDR2 (germline): SGHRS, YFSETQ. This CDR3 has 14 amino acids. The CDR3 DNA is TGCGCCAGCAGCTTCCGGGACACACTTAACGAGCAGTACTTC. This translates into CASSFRDTLNEQYF.

This clonotype showed up many times. The genes are TRBV29-1 and TRBJ2-5, with TRBD1 as a possible D gene (6 bases). The ends were cut back, 7 bases at V and 5 bases at J, with 17 bases in the middle. Germline V CDR1 and CDR2: SQVTM, ANQGSEA. CDR3 size: 13 residues. The CDR3 DNA reads TGCAGCGCTGGTACAGGGCCTGGGGAGACCCAGTACTTC. Its translation is CSAGTGPGETQYF.

This clonotype was counted many times. The chain uses TRBV10-3 and TRBJ2-1; 7 nucleotides match TRBD2. This CDR3 has 16 residues. With 0 bases clipped from V and 3 bases from J, the junction kept 5 bases outside the gene matches. Germline V lookup: CDR1 ENHRY, CDR2 SYGVKD. CDR3 in DNA: TGTGCCATCAGTGAGTCTCTGGCGGGGGACTACAATGAGCAGTTCTTC. Amino acids: CAISESLAGDYNEQFF.

This clonotype appeared a few times. This chain connects TRBV4-2 to TRBJ2-1; a weak D match, TRBD2 (6 bases). From germline, CDR1 is LGHNA and CDR2 YNFKEQ. V was clipped by 0 bases and J by 4 bases, with 13 bases between them. The CDR3 spans 16 residues. CDR3 loop: CASSQDVAGTYNEQFF. CDR3 DNA sequence: TGTGCCAGCAGCCAAGACGTGGCGGGGACGTACAATGAGCAGTTCTTC.

This rearrangement joins TRBV2 to TRBJ2-7; no firm D call. V lost 2 bases and J lost 11, with 13 bases in between. The CDR3 sequence is 12 residues long. Germline V gives CDR1 SNHLY, CDR2 FYNNEI. Here the CDR3 reads CASSESVLREYF. Written as DNA, the CDR3 is TGTGCCAGCAGTGAATCAGTCCTACGAGAGTACTTC. The entire variable domain, with the rest obtained from reference TRBV2 and TRBJ2-7, is as follows: EPEVTQTPSHQVTQMGQEVILRCVPISNHLYFYWYRQILGQKVEFLVSFYNNEISEKSEIFDDQFSVERPDGSNFTLKIRSTKLEDSAMYFCASSESVLREYFGPGTRLTVT.

The rearrangement uses TRBV20-1 and TRBJ2-7, with D maybe TRBD2 (7 bases). The CDR3 extends over 11 amino acids. Per germline, CDR1 DFQATT and CDR2 SNEGSKA (reference sequence). The CDR3 region is CRGGDTYEQYF. The CDR3 bases are TGCAGAGGGGGGGATACCTACGAGCAGTACTTC.